This T cell receptor (beta chain) was found in a study of PD-1 blockade in classical Hodgkin lymphoma. Findings and limits, study-wide: Excluded were patients who started nivolumab under 1 year after ASCT, a group that had lower diversity.

Concerning this clone: What it binds is not known.

The table came from immunoSEQ multiplex PCR; TCRdb's copy has only in-frame clones and leaves some out. The sample has tens of thousands of clones, around 75% seen once. V was cut by 2 bases and J by 0 bases, with 7 bases left in between. Per germline, CDR1 SEHNR and CDR2 FQNEAQ (reference sequence). This CDR3 is built from 15 residues. Every one of the patients relapsed after autologous stem cell transplantation (brentuximab vedotin exposure was variable). This receptor was identified in a human donor with classical Hodgkin lymphoma. This chain uses TRBV7-9 with TRBJ1-4; D gene unclear. The sequencing used peripheral blood mononuclear cells (PBMCs), collected before the second cycle of nivolumab. In DNA, the CDR3 is TGTGCCAGCAGCTTAAAGCCAGCAACTAATGAAAAACTGTTTTTT. Protein: CASSLKPATNEKLFF.